The source of this TCR beta chain is a study of metastatic and nonmetastatic thyroid tumors. TCRdb reanalyzed the PCR reads via MiXCR. The table lists around 16,000 clones, 27% of them singletons, with about 13% in the top ten. Patients underwent thyroid surgery, and none had received any treatment before it. The CDR3 is 14 residues long. The V segment lost 5 bases and the J segment 3 bases; nucleotides outside the gene matches: 6. Germline CDR1 is SGHTA and CDR2 is FQGNSA. The V gene is TRBV7-2, the J gene TRBJ2-7; 8 bases map to TRBD2. Sequenced sample: adjacent normal tissue. The clonotype comes from a female donor with papillary thyroid cancer or a benign thyroid nodule (not recorded which). Some clones in this sample may be carry-over from other donors' samples. The CDR3 nucleotides are TGTGCCAGCAGCCTTAGCGGGATAAGCTACGAGCAGTACTTC. Translation gives CASSLSGISYEQYF.